This T cell receptor (beta chain) was captured by sequencing in a study of glioma-infiltrating T cells. V was shortened by 6 bases and J by 3 bases, with 15 bases between the two germline ends. The germline V gene encodes CDR1 MRHNA and CDR2 SNTAGT. The CDR3 covers 15 residues. This clonotype was seen a few times. The antigen remains unidentified. The iRepertoire nested amplicon-rescue multiplex PCR amplified TCR alpha and beta CDR3s from RNA. For one-step reverse transcription and amplification, 100-400 ng of tissue mRNA or PBMC total RNA was used. TCRdb reanalysed the multiplex PCR reads using MiXCR and keeps one entry per CDR3 protein. Of about 180,000 distinct CDR3 sequences listed, 43% are singletons. Study-wide points: Above-expected tissue-blood divergence occurred in all gliomas, most in low-grade ones. Very few CDR3 sequences were shared between tissue and blood.

The chain has TRBV6-4 and TRBJ2-1; D is unclear. The TCR was taken from a human donor with low-grade glioma or glioblastoma, undergoing nonglioma brain surgery, or in good health (not recorded which). Sequenced sample: glioma tissue, nonneoplastic brain tissue, or PBMCs (not recorded which). CDR3 bases: TGTGCCAGCAGGCACCTAGAGCCCTACTACAATGAGCAGTTCTTC. Protein product: CASRHLEPYYNEQFF.